Below, one TCR beta chain is given with its context. Its antigen remains unknown. The table came from immunoSEQ multiplex PCR; TCRdb's copy has only in-frame clones and leaves some out. The repertoire holds under 80,000 clones, with 76% as singletons. ViraFEST assay sequencing came after antigen-specific CD4+ T cells were expanded with viral peptide pools. Cultured cells yielded isolated CD4+ T cells after 10 to 11 days. Either the BNT162b2 or mRNA-1273 vaccine was given to participants in two doses. This sample was included in a study of vaccination effects on CD4 cells after COVID-19. Overall study: Samples were taken post-vaccine, and their median timing was 72 days after the second dose.

There are 10 residues in the CDR3. Trimming took 7 bases from V and 3 from J, leaving 6 bases between them. CDR1 and CDR2 from the germline V gene are DFQATT and SNEGSKA (reference sequence). Sample: CD4+ T cells from PBMCs cultured with HCoV-OC43 spike peptides, taken after COVID-19 vaccination. Stated subset: HCoV-OC43 spike overlapping peptide pool stimulation. The clonotype comes from a human donor who received a COVID-19 vaccine. The chain links TRBV20-1 to TRBJ2-5, with D perhaps TRBD1 (5 bases). CDR3 sequence reads: CSVGEETQYF. For the CDR3, the DNA is TGCAGTGTAGGGGAAGAGACCCAGTACTTC.